Listed below are T cell receptor beta chains from one sample, sequenced in a study of spatial heterogeneity in lung cancer. TCRdb re-analysed the 5' RACE reads in MiXCR, keeping a single row per CDR3 protein. The sample has some 23,000 distinct CDR3 sequences, 6.4% seen once; the top ten hold 10% to 13%. The sequencing here drew on lung tumor tissue, taken at surgery. These receptor sequences come from a male donor with early-stage non-small cell lung cancer. Each CDR3 is given with its conserved first and last residue. The D gene is left open where the match is weak. Some rows mark clone size as missing; the rest say once, few, many or name a class of expanded clone.

abundance: many; d_gene: TRBD1; j_gene: TRBJ1-2; v_gene: TRBV6-1; CDR3nt: TGTGCCAGCAGTGAAGGACAGGGGCATGGCTACACCTTC; CDR3aa: CASSEGQGHGYTF
abundance: many; d_gene: -; j_gene: TRBJ2-1; v_gene: TRBV3-1; CDR3nt: TGTGCCAGCAGGGACAGCAACCTCTTATACAATGAGCAGTTCTTC; CDR3aa: CASRDSNLLYNEQFF
abundance: -; d_gene: TRBD1; j_gene: TRBJ1-4; v_gene: TRBV27; CDR3nt: TGTGCCAGCAGTCAATCGTACAGGGGGCAGGGGGAAAAACTGTTTTTT; CDR3aa: CASSQSYRGQGEKLFF
abundance: many; d_gene: TRBD2; j_gene: TRBJ2-7; v_gene: TRBV28; CDR3nt: TGTGCCAGCAGTTTATGGCGCGGGACTAGCGGGGGGGTCTCCTACGAGCAGTACTTC; CDR3aa: CASSLWRGTSGGVSYEQYF
abundance: -; d_gene: -; j_gene: TRBJ2-1; v_gene: TRBV20-1; CDR3nt: TGCAGTGCTCTCCCAAGGCTAGAGCAGTTCTTC; CDR3aa: CSALPRLEQFF
abundance: -; d_gene: -; j_gene: TRBJ1-5; v_gene: TRBV4-2; CDR3nt: TGTGCCAGCAGCCAAGAAGGCGGTCAGCCCCAGCATTTT; CDR3aa: CASSQEGGQPQHF
abundance: many; d_gene: TRBD1; j_gene: TRBJ2-7; v_gene: TRBV6-2/TRBV6-3; CDR3nt: TGTGCCAGTACGGACAGGGGACCTTACGAGCAGTACTTC; CDR3aa: CASTDRGPYEQYF
abundance: many; d_gene: TRBD1; j_gene: TRBJ2-1; v_gene: TRBV29-1; CDR3nt: TGCAGCGTCGAATACAGGGGATCTGAGCAGTTCTTC; CDR3aa: CSVEYRGSEQFF
abundance: many; d_gene: TRBD1; j_gene: TRBJ2-1; v_gene: TRBV4-3; CDR3nt: TGCGCCAGCAGCCATACCTCAGGGGGCTATGAGCAGTTCTTC; CDR3aa: CASSHTSGGYEQFF
abundance: many; d_gene: -; j_gene: TRBJ1-1; v_gene: TRBV28; CDR3nt: TGTGCCAGCAGTTCGCTAACACGCCCTTTCTTT; CDR3aa: CASSSLTRPFF
abundance: few; d_gene: -; j_gene: TRBJ2-1; v_gene: TRBV14; CDR3nt: TGTGCCAGCAGCCAAGCGATGGTTGTTCGCGGCAATGAGCAGTTCTTC; CDR3aa: CASSQAMVVRGNEQFF
abundance: many; d_gene: TRBD1; j_gene: TRBJ1-6; v_gene: TRBV20-1; CDR3nt: TGCAGTGCTAGAGCTTTTAGGACAGGGGAGCCCTATAATTCACCCCTCCACTTT; CDR3aa: CSARAFRTGEPYNSPLHF
abundance: many; d_gene: TRBD1; j_gene: TRBJ2-7; v_gene: TRBV9; CDR3nt: TGTGCCAGCAGCCCCCGAGGTCTAGGGGACAGGGCTTTCTACGAGCAGTACTTC; CDR3aa: CASSPRGLGDRAFYEQYF
abundance: few; d_gene: -; j_gene: TRBJ2-2; v_gene: TRBV28; CDR3nt: TGTGCCAGCCTTGGGGACTCCCTGACCGGGGAGCTGTTTTTT; CDR3aa: CASLGDSLTGELFF
abundance: few; d_gene: -; j_gene: TRBJ1-1; v_gene: TRBV27; CDR3nt: TGTGCCAGCAGTTTTAATGGAGGCAGGGAGGCTTTCTTT; CDR3aa: CASSFNGGREAFF
abundance: few; d_gene: -; j_gene: TRBJ2-7; v_gene: TRBV20-1; CDR3nt: TGCAGTGCTAGACCGACTAGCTCCTACGAGCAGTACTTC; CDR3aa: CSARPTSSYEQYF
abundance: many; d_gene: -; j_gene: TRBJ1-1; v_gene: TRBV9; CDR3nt: TGTGCCAGCAGCGTAGCGACAGGAATTTCTGAAGCTTTCTTT; CDR3aa: CASSVATGISEAFF
abundance: many; d_gene: TRBD1; j_gene: TRBJ1-2; v_gene: TRBV20-1; CDR3nt: TGCAGTGCTGACCCGACAGGGTCGAATGGCTACACCTTC; CDR3aa: CSADPTGSNGYTF
abundance: few; d_gene: -; j_gene: TRBJ1-2; v_gene: TRBV5-1; CDR3nt: TGCGCCAGCAGCTGGGAGACCGTGGGCTATGGCTACACCTTC; CDR3aa: CASSWETVGYGYTF
abundance: many; d_gene: TRBD1; j_gene: TRBJ1-5; v_gene: TRBV28; CDR3nt: TGTGCCAGCAGGGGGACAGCCGGACGGCAGCCCCAGCATTTT; CDR3aa: CASRGTAGRQPQHF
abundance: many; d_gene: -; j_gene: TRBJ2-2; v_gene: TRBV21-1; CDR3nt: TGTGCCAGCAGCACTCGACAGGGATCCGGGGAGCTGTTTTTT; CDR3aa: CASSTRQGSGELFF
abundance: many; d_gene: -; j_gene: TRBJ1-4; v_gene: TRBV27; CDR3nt: TGTGCCAGCAGTTTGAACAGGGATGAAAAACTGTTTTTT; CDR3aa: CASSLNRDEKLFF
abundance: -; d_gene: -; j_gene: TRBJ2-5; v_gene: TRBV5-1; CDR3nt: TGCGCCAGCAGCTTGGGTGGCGGGCTATCCTGGGAGACCCAGTACTTC; CDR3aa: CASSLGGGLSWETQYF
abundance: medium-sized; d_gene: -; j_gene: TRBJ2-2; v_gene: TRBV12-3/TRBV12-4; CDR3nt: TGTGCCAACAAGAATAGGAGCACCGGGGAGCTGTTTTTT; CDR3aa: CANKNRSTGELFF
abundance: many; d_gene: -; j_gene: TRBJ2-1; v_gene: TRBV4-1; CDR3nt: TGCGCCAGCAGCCAAGAACTACGCTTTCCGGGGATCGATGAGCAGTTCTTC; CDR3aa: CASSQELRFPGIDEQFF
abundance: many; d_gene: -; j_gene: TRBJ2-7; v_gene: TRBV28; CDR3nt: TGTGCCAGCGGCAAAGACAGAGCTTTAACCTACGAGCAGTACTTC; CDR3aa: CASGKDRALTYEQYF
abundance: many; d_gene: TRBD1; j_gene: TRBJ1-1; v_gene: TRBV7-6; CDR3nt: TGTGCCAGCAGCGGACAGGTTAACACTGAAGCTTTCTTT; CDR3aa: CASSGQVNTEAFF
abundance: many; d_gene: TRBD1; j_gene: TRBJ1-2; v_gene: TRBV6-5; CDR3nt: TGTGCCAGCAGTCCCCACCGGGACAGGGGGGACTATGGCTACACCTTC; CDR3aa: CASSPHRDRGDYGYTF
abundance: many; d_gene: -; j_gene: TRBJ2-7; v_gene: TRBV7-9; CDR3nt: TGTGCCAGCAGCTTGGGGCAGTCCCCTGAGCAGTACTTC; CDR3aa: CASSLGQSPEQYF
abundance: many; d_gene: -; j_gene: TRBJ1-5; v_gene: TRBV20-1; CDR3nt: TGCAGTGCTAGAGATGCGCAGGGTGAACAGCCCCAGCATTTT; CDR3aa: CSARDAQGEQPQHF
abundance: many; d_gene: TRBD2; j_gene: TRBJ2-3; v_gene: TRBV3-1; CDR3nt: TGTGCCAGCAGCCAAGTCTTTCGGCGGGGGAGCACAGATACGCAGTATTTT; CDR3aa: CASSQVFRRGSTDTQYF
abundance: many; d_gene: TRBD1; j_gene: TRBJ1-2; v_gene: TRBV20-1; CDR3nt: TGCAGTGCTAGAGTGTGGACAGGTGGCTACACCTTC; CDR3aa: CSARVWTGGYTF
abundance: -; d_gene: TRBD2; j_gene: TRBJ2-7; v_gene: TRBV28; CDR3nt: TGTGCCAGCAGAAACCCCGGGAGGGCCGAAGTGGCGCAGTACTTC; CDR3aa: CASRNPGRAEVAQYF
abundance: few; d_gene: -; j_gene: TRBJ2-7; v_gene: TRBV6-5; CDR3nt: TGTGCCAGCTTTCCCAGCCGGGGACTTCCCCACGAGCAGTACTTC; CDR3aa: CASFPSRGLPHEQYF
abundance: -; d_gene: TRBD1; j_gene: TRBJ1-6; v_gene: TRBV27; CDR3nt: TGTGCCAGCAGTTTATCGGGGGACAGGACCTCCTATAATTCACCCCTCCACTTT; CDR3aa: CASSLSGDRTSYNSPLHF
abundance: few; d_gene: TRBD1; j_gene: TRBJ1-1; v_gene: TRBV7-9; CDR3nt: TGTGTCAGCAGCTACTCAGGGGGCACTGAAGCTTTCTTT; CDR3aa: CVSSYSGGTEAFF
abundance: -; d_gene: TRBD1; j_gene: TRBJ1-2; v_gene: TRBV4-2; CDR3nt: TGTGCCAGAAGCCAAGGACAGGGGAACTATGGCTACACCTTC; CDR3aa: CARSQGQGNYGYTF
abundance: medium-sized; d_gene: TRBD1; j_gene: TRBJ1-1; v_gene: TRBV29-1; CDR3nt: TGCAGCGTAGCCGACAGGGTGGCTTTCTTT; CDR3aa: CSVADRVAFF
abundance: -; d_gene: -; j_gene: TRBJ1-2; v_gene: TRBV6-5; CDR3nt: TGTGCCAGCAGTTCCCGGACCGGCACTAACTATGGCTACACCTTC; CDR3aa: CASSSRTGTNYGYTF
abundance: many; d_gene: -; j_gene: TRBJ2-1; v_gene: TRBV9; CDR3nt: TGTGCCAGCAGCCCCAACCGGGGGAGCTCCTACAATGAGCAGTTCTTC; CDR3aa: CASSPNRGSSYNEQFF
abundance: many; d_gene: TRBD2; j_gene: TRBJ2-5; v_gene: TRBV11-2; CDR3nt: TGTGCCAGCAGCCCGACAGCCGGGACTACCCAAGAGACCCAGTACTTC; CDR3aa: CASSPTAGTTQETQYF
abundance: medium-sized; d_gene: -; j_gene: TRBJ2-1; v_gene: TRBV7-9; CDR3nt: TGTGCCAGCAGCCCTCACAAAGGCACTCGCTCGACAGACAATGAGCAGTTCTTC; CDR3aa: CASSPHKGTRSTDNEQFF
abundance: many; d_gene: -; j_gene: TRBJ1-4; v_gene: TRBV20-1; CDR3nt: TGCAGTGCACCTAGACAGCGGAGTAATGAAAAACTGTTTTTT; CDR3aa: CSAPRQRSNEKLFF
abundance: many; d_gene: TRBD1; j_gene: TRBJ2-1; v_gene: TRBV29-1; CDR3nt: TGCAGCGCTTCCGGGACAGGGTCTCTAAATGAGCAGTTCTTC; CDR3aa: CSASGTGSLNEQFF
abundance: many; d_gene: TRBD2; j_gene: TRBJ2-3; v_gene: TRBV28; CDR3nt: TGTGCCAGCATTATAGCGGGAGGGGACACAGATACGCAGTATTTT; CDR3aa: CASIIAGGDTDTQYF
abundance: -; d_gene: -; j_gene: TRBJ1-4; v_gene: TRBV5-1; CDR3nt: TGCGCCAGCAGCTCACTGGGGAGGCGGGCAACTAATGAAAAACTGTTTTTT; CDR3aa: CASSSLGRRATNEKLFF
abundance: many; d_gene: -; j_gene: TRBJ2-7; v_gene: TRBV6-2/TRBV6-3; CDR3nt: TGTGCCAGCAGCGCCTCGGGTAGGGCTAAGCAGTACTTC; CDR3aa: CASSASGRAKQYF
abundance: medium-sized; d_gene: TRBD1; j_gene: TRBJ2-5; v_gene: TRBV19; CDR3nt: TGTGCCAGTAGTATTAACGGACAGGTTCTACAGGCCCAGTACTTC; CDR3aa: CASSINGQVLQAQYF
abundance: few; d_gene: TRBD2; j_gene: TRBJ2-3; v_gene: TRBV7-3; CDR3nt: TGTGCCAGCAGCCCCCAGGTGGGGGGGATAACAGATACGCAGTATTTT; CDR3aa: CASSPQVGGITDTQYF
abundance: many; d_gene: TRBD2; j_gene: TRBJ2-3; v_gene: TRBV7-7; CDR3nt: TGTGCCAGCAGCCCCCGGGGGGCAGATACGCAGTATTTT; CDR3aa: CASSPRGADTQYF
abundance: once; d_gene: -; j_gene: TRBJ1-1; v_gene: TRBV27; CDR3nt: TGTGCCAGCAGACAGGTTACGGGAACTGAAGCTTTCTTT; CDR3aa: CASRQVTGTEAFF
abundance: many; d_gene: -; j_gene: TRBJ2-7; v_gene: TRBV6-2/TRBV6-3; CDR3nt: TGTGCCAGCAGTTACCACCTGGGCAGGAAAACCTACGAGCAGTACTTC; CDR3aa: CASSYHLGRKTYEQYF
abundance: medium-sized; d_gene: TRBD1; j_gene: TRBJ2-7; v_gene: TRBV28; CDR3nt: TGTGCCAGCAGTCGCCAGGGGGTCTCCATTTACGAGCAGTACTTC; CDR3aa: CASSRQGVSIYEQYF
abundance: many; d_gene: TRBD1; j_gene: TRBJ1-4; v_gene: TRBV28; CDR3nt: TGTGCCAGCAGTCTCCGGGACAGGGGGTTTGTGTCTAATGAAAAACTGTTTTTT; CDR3aa: CASSLRDRGFVSNEKLFF
abundance: -; d_gene: -; j_gene: TRBJ2-6; v_gene: TRBV5-1; CDR3nt: TGCGCCAGCAGCGGCAGGCCCGGGGCCAACGTCCTGACTTTC; CDR3aa: CASSGRPGANVLTF
abundance: many; d_gene: TRBD1; j_gene: TRBJ2-2; v_gene: TRBV13; CDR3nt: TGTGCCAGCAGCTTCCCCGGGACAGTCAACACCGGGGAGCTGTTTTTT; CDR3aa: CASSFPGTVNTGELFF
abundance: many; d_gene: TRBD2; j_gene: TRBJ2-3; v_gene: TRBV25-1; CDR3nt: TGTGCCAGCAGTTCCCGTAGCGGGGGCCCTAGACGCACAGATACGCAGTATTTT; CDR3aa: CASSSRSGGPRRTDTQYF